The rows below give T cell receptor beta chains drawn from one sample of a study of cytomegalovirus exposure and HLA in healthy donors. Repertoires were generated with immunoSEQ multiplex PCR, while TCRdb's copy carries only in-frame clones and drops some. The top ten clones hold 2.1% of a sample with 95,000 to 150,000 clones, roughly 80% of them seen once. The source material was PBMCs. The receptor set was obtained from a young man in good health and CMV-seronegative. Each CDR3 is given with its conserved first and last residue. A D gene is named only where the DNA matches it firmly. Part of the rows lack a size; the others show once, few, many or a class for expanded clones.

- TRBJ1-1 - TRBV7-2 CASSSNFRQDENTEAFF TGTGCCAGCAGCTCCAATTTCAGACAGGATGAGAACACTGAAGCTTTCTTT
- TRBJ2-1 TRBD1 TRBV4-3 CASSQDRDRVFNEQFF TGCGCCAGCAGCCAAGACCGGGACAGGGTGTTCAATGAGCAGTTCTTC
- TRBJ2-3 TRBD2 TRBV10-2 CASNEGLAGAGAGDTQYF TGCGCCAGCAATGAGGGACTAGCGGGGGCCGGGGCGGGAGATACGCAGTATTTT
- TRBJ1-2 TRBD1 TRBV6-1 CASSNRDRANYGYTF TGTGCCAGCAGTAACCGGGACAGAGCGAACTATGGCTACACCTTC
- TRBJ1-2 TRBD1 TRBV7-8 CASSPPGQTNYGYTF TGTGCCAGCAGCCCGCCGGGACAGACTAACTATGGCTACACCTTC
- TRBJ2-3 - TRBV2 CASKEASWEGTQYF TGTGCCAGCAAGGAGGCTAGTTGGGAAGGTACGCAGTATTTT
once TRBJ2-1 TRBD2 TRBV19 CASSRGAAGGGAWVEQFF TGTGCCAGTAGTCGCGGCGCGGCGGGCGGGGGGGCCTGGGTAGAGCAGTTCTTC
- TRBJ1-5 TRBD1 TRBV7-7 CASSSWTGASHSNQPQHF TGTGCCAGCAGCTCCTGGACAGGGGCTTCTCATAGCAATCAGCCCCAGCATTTT
- TRBJ2-1 TRBD1 TRBV5-8 CASSLARTGGSYNEQFF TGTGCCAGCAGCTTGGCACGTACAGGGGGAAGCTACAATGAGCAGTTCTTC
- TRBJ1-2 - TRBV4-2 CASSQESGGGGYTF TGTGCCAGCAGCCAAGAGTCGGGGGGCGGAGGCTACACCTTC
- TRBJ2-7 TRBD1 TRBV5-1 CASSRSGTEYYEQYF TGCGCCAGCAGCCGATCCGGGACAGAGTACTACGAGCAGTACTTC
- TRBJ1-1 - TRBV28 CASSFAPPTEAFF TGTGCCAGCAGTTTCGCGCCGCCCACTGAAGCTTTCTTT
- TRBJ2-1 - TRBV10-3 CAIGGGLLYNEQFF TGTGCCATCGGGGGGGGCCTCCTATACAATGAGCAGTTCTTC
- TRBJ2-7 - TRBV21-1 CASDAGAGAGYEQYF TGTGCCAGCGACGCTGGGGCGGGGGCAGGCTACGAGCAGTACTTC
- TRBJ2-7 - TRBV5-6 CASRGQIYEQYF TGTGCCAGCAGGGGACAAATCTACGAGCAGTACTTC
- TRBJ2-3 TRBD2 TRBV6-4 CASSPWATSGGATDTQYF TGTGCCAGCAGCCCCTGGGCTACTAGCGGGGGGGCCACAGATACGCAGTATTTT
- TRBJ1-4 TRBD1 TRBV28 CASSGTARLVLFF TGTGCCAGCAGCGGGACAGCCCGGCTTGTACTGTTTTTT
- TRBJ2-5 TRBD2 TRBV7-6 CASSFSGGEETQYF TGTGCCAGCAGCTTTAGCGGGGGGGAAGAGACCCAGTACTTC
- TRBJ2-2 - TRBV2 CASSEARTGELFF TGTGCCAGCAGTGAGGCTAGGACCGGGGAGCTGTTTTTT
- TRBJ2-7 TRBD2 TRBV30 CAWKLAGAYEQYF TGTGCCTGGAAACTAGCGGGGGCCTACGAGCAGTACTTC
- TRBJ1-5 - TRBV7-2 CATSTGSRPQHF TGTGCCACCAGCACAGGGTCAAGGCCCCAGCATTTT
- TRBJ1-5 TRBD1 TRBV7-6 CASSLGTPGQGANNQPQHF TGTGCCAGCAGCTTAGGTACGCCGGGACAGGGGGCGAACAATCAGCCCCAGCATTTT
- TRBJ1-1 - TRBV5-1 CASSLGGGTGVNTEAFF TGCGCCAGCAGCTTGGGGGGGGGAACTGGGGTGAACACTGAAGCTTTCTTT
- TRBJ1-6 TRBD1 TRBV5-4 CASSQTGNSYNSPLHF TGTGCCAGCAGCCAGACAGGGAACTCCTATAATTCACCCCTCCACTTT
- TRBJ1-2 - TRBV6-5 CASSYDAGYGYTF TGTGCCAGCAGTTACGACGCGGGGTATGGCTACACCTTC
- TRBJ2-3 - TRBV9 CASSVGDSGFGDTQYF TGTGCCAGCAGCGTAGGGGACTCCGGATTCGGCGATACGCAGTATTTT
- TRBJ2-2 - TRBV5-1 CASSWSTGEDGELFF TGCGCCAGCAGCTGGAGTACGGGAGAGGACGGGGAGCTGTTTTTT
- TRBJ1-1 - TRBV7-9 CASSYGQMNTEAFF TGTGCCAGCAGCTACGGACAGATGAACACTGAAGCTTTCTTT
- TRBJ1-5 TRBD1 TRBV27 CASSTTGAFQPQHF TGTGCCAGCAGTACGACAGGGGCTTTTCAGCCCCAGCATTTT
- TRBJ2-5 TRBD1 TRBV6-5 CASKGDRGETQYF TGTGCCAGCAAGGGCGACAGGGGAGAGACCCAGTACTTC
- TRBJ1-1 TRBD1 TRBV6-5 CASSHRGGEAFF TGTGCCAGCAGTCACAGGGGGGGTGAAGCTTTCTTT
- TRBJ2-1 TRBD2 TRBV5-4 CASKQAGGYNEQFF TGTGCCAGCAAGCAGGCGGGGGGGTACAATGAGCAGTTCTTC
- TRBJ1-4 - TRBV7-2 CASSRGANEKLFF TGTGCCAGCAGCCGGGGGGCTAATGAAAAACTGTTTTTT
- TRBJ1-4 - TRBV28 CASSQGLQEKLFF TGTGCCAGCAGTCAGGGGCTTCAGGAAAAACTGTTTTTT
- TRBJ2-5 - TRBV6-4 CASSDSVAGVISGGETQYF TGTGCCAGCAGTGACTCGGTGGCAGGGGTTATCTCCGGAGGAGAGACCCAGTACTTC
- TRBJ2-5 TRBD2 TRBV28 CASNLSGLAGNGETQYF TGTGCCAGCAATTTATCGGGACTAGCGGGGAACGGAGAGACCCAGTACTTC
- TRBJ1-2 - TRBV10-2 CASRGLAGSNYGYTF TGCGCCAGCAGAGGACTTGCTGGGTCTAACTATGGCTACACCTTC
- TRBJ1-3 - TRBV18 CASSPAGGVSGNTIYF TGTGCCAGCTCACCGGCCGGAGGAGTCTCTGGAAACACCATATATTTT
- TRBJ2-3 TRBD1 TRBV5-8 CASSLGTGTGTGTDTQYF TGTGCCAGCAGCTTGGGGACCGGGACAGGGACGGGCACAGATACGCAGTATTTT
- TRBJ1-2 TRBD1 TRBV11-3 CASSYRARTGNYGYTF TGTGCCAGCAGCTATAGAGCCCGGACAGGCAACTATGGCTACACCTTC
- TRBJ2-1 - TRBV5-1 CASAETTLSSYNEQFF TGCGCCAGCGCGGAAACGACGTTAAGCTCCTACAATGAGCAGTTCTTC
- TRBJ1-2 - TRBV5-1 CASSLVPPGGGSYGYTF TGCGCCAGCAGCTTGGTTCCCCCCGGGGGCGGGAGCTATGGCTACACCTTC
- TRBJ1-1 - TRBV6-5 CASSRPSGGRAFF TGTGCCAGCAGTCGCCCCTCTGGGGGGAGGGCTTTCTTT
- TRBJ2-1 TRBD2 TRBV5-1 CASSLGASGSIGYEQFF TGCGCCAGCAGCTTGGGGGCTAGCGGGTCCATCGGGTATGAGCAGTTCTTC
- TRBJ2-7 TRBD2 TRBV27 CASSLTIAGPYEQYF TGTGCCAGCAGCTTAACTATAGCGGGACCCTACGAGCAGTACTTC
- TRBJ1-3 - TRBV18 CASSPQPGDGNTIYF TGTGCCAGCTCACCACAGCCAGGGGATGGAAACACCATATATTTT
few TRBJ2-2 TRBD1 TRBV10-3 CAIAGQGETGELFF TGTGCCATCGCGGGACAGGGGGAAACCGGGGAGCTGTTTTTT